This T cell receptor (beta chain) originates from a study of Ad26.COV2.S vaccination and SARS-CoV-2 variants. Documented treatment: roughly 19 received Ad26.COV2.S at low or high dose, single or two shots; five or six received placebo; per-sample allocation not given. Specimens were obtained on day 63 following the first vaccine or placebo injection. Germline V gene data show CDR1 as SGHTA and CDR2 as FQGNSA. CDR3 size: 16 residues. The V end lost 4 bases, the J end lost 3 bases, and 17 bases lay between the germline ends. Sequenced by immunoSEQ multiplex PCR; TCRdb stores in-frame clones only, minus some. Here the sample spans 320,000 or so clones, roughly 90% being singletons. Study-wide results and limits: There was a possibility that the TCR breadth and depth analyses underestimated total T cell responses. It was reported that spike-specific CD8+ and CD4+ T cell responses were substantially broad after vaccination.

Notes on this clone: What it recognizes is unknown.

The material was peripheral blood, obtained in a trial of Ad26.COV2.S vaccine versus placebo. The sequence came from a person aged 18-65 years who received the Ad26.COV2.S COVID-19 vaccine or a placebo. The chain employs TRBV7-2 and TRBJ2-3; D not resolved. The CDR3 DNA is TGTGCCAGCAGCTCCGCCCCATTATGGAAGACAGATACGCAGTATTTT. Its translation: CASSSAPLWKTDTQYF.